This T cell receptor (beta chain) stems from a study of T cell repertoires in cytomegalovirus infection. Looking at the study overall: From public TCR beta signatures came an indication of both CMV infection and matching HLA type. Overall study results and limits: Based on cumulative public TCR beta family frequency, carriers of CMV plus the relevant HLA were identified.

Using its own MiXCR run on the reads, TCRdb lists one record per CDR3 protein. The table shows tens of thousands of distinct CDR3 sequences, with 15% to 25% occurring only once. This clonotype was seen a handful of times. The target antigen is unknown. Germline CDR1 and CDR2: MNHNY and SVGAGI (reference sequence). The V end was cut by 5 bases, the J end by 0 bases, with 16 bases between. CDR3 length: 16 amino acids. V gene TRBV6-6 combines with J gene TRBJ1-2; D uncertain. This TCR came from a human donor in good health (CMV status not recorded). Some clones in this sample may be carry-over from other donors' samples. The material sequenced was CD8+ T cells from cultured PBMCs, taken from culture after CMV antigen stimulation. The CDR3 DNA reads TGTGCCAGCAGTGCCCTCATCGGACTCACTAACTATGGCTACACCTTC. Its protein product is CASSALIGLTNYGYTF.